This T cell receptor beta chain was identified in a study of blood T cell repertoires in COVID-19. This clone has a single count. Sequencing was performed with immunoSEQ multiplex PCR; in TCRdb, only in-frame clones are kept and a portion is missing. The data hold roughly 250,000 clones, with around 89% observed a single time. In germline, CDR1 is MNHEY, CDR2 SVGAGI. The CDR3 covers 14 residues. V was pared by 10 bases and J by 1 base, with 8 bases of the junction left unmatched. This clonotype originated in a young man with acute or convalescent COVID-19. Sequences were obtained from peripheral blood. J is TRBJ1-1 and V is TRBV6-5; 8 nucleotides line up with TRBD1. The DNA of the CDR3 is TGTGCCATCTACGCCGGGACAGGGAACACTGAAGCTTTCTTT. The encoded protein is CAIYAGTGNTEAFF.